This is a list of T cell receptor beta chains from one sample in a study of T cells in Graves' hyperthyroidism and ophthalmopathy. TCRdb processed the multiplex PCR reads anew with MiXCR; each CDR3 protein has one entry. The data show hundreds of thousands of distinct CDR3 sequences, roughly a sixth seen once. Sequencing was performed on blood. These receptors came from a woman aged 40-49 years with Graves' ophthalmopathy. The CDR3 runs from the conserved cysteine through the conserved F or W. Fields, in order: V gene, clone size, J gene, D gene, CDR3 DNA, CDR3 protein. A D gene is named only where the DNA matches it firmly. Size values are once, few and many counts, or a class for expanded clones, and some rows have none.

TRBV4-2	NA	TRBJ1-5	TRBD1	TGTGCCAGCAGCCTTTCGACAGGGCCAAATCAGCCCCAGCATTTT	CASSLSTGPNQPQHF
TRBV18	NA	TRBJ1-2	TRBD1	TGTGCCAGCTCACCATTGTTTTCTCGGCAAGGACAGGCTAACTATGGCTACACCTTC	CASSPLFSRQGQANYGYTF
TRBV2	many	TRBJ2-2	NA	TGTGCCAGCAGTGAAGTAGCAGGACGCAACACCGGGGAGCTGTTTTTT	CASSEVAGRNTGELFF
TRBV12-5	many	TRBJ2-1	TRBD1	TGTGCTAGTGGTTTGGGACAGGGGGACAATGAGCAGTTCTTC	CASGLGQGDNEQFF
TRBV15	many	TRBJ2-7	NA	TGTGCCACCAGCAGCCACCTCAAGCCCTACGAGCAGTACTTC	CATSSHLKPYEQYF
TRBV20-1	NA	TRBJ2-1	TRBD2	TGCAGTGCTCCCAAAATCAAACAAATTAGCGGGAGGTACCACAATGAGCAGTTCTTC	CSAPKIKQISGRYHNEQFF
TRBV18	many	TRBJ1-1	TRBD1	TGTGCCAGCTCCCGGTCTGGGGACAGGGGGGAAGCTTTCTTT	CASSRSGDRGEAFF
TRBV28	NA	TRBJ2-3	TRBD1	TGTGCCAGCAGTCTTTCCCCCAGACAGGGAGGCACAGATACGCAGTATTTT	CASSLSPRQGGTDTQYF
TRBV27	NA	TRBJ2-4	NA	TGTGCCAGCAGGGGCCTTGGGTCAGGGGAAAACATTCAGTACTTC	CASRGLGSGENIQYF
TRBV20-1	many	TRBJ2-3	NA	TGCAGTGCTAGGGAGGGGGGAGATACGCAGTATTTT	CSAREGGDTQYF
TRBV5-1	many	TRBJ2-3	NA	TGCGCCAGCAGCTTGTGGGGGGCTACCCCAGATACGCAGTATTTT	CASSLWGATPDTQYF
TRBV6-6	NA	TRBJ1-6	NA	TGTGCCAGCAGTTACTCGAGCCCTACCAGGAGGAATTCACCCCTCCACTTT	CASSYSSPTRRNSPLHF
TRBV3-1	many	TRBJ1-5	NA	TGTGCCAGCAGCCAAGATCCCCCCACGGCGGGACAGCCCCAGCATTTT	CASSQDPPTAGQPQHF
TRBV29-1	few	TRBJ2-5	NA	TGCAGCGTTGAAGAGGGTCTTGAAGAGACCCAATACTTC	CSVEEGLEETQYF
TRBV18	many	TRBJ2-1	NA	TGTGCCAGCTCAGGGCTAAGCTCCTACAATGAGCAGTTCTTC	CASSGLSSYNEQFF